Following are 20 T cell receptor beta chains from one sample sequenced in a study of cytomegalovirus exposure and HLA in healthy donors. It was with 60 Vbeta and 13 Jbeta primers that the PCR ran. TCRdb keeps only in-frame clones here, not all; method: immunoSEQ multiplex PCR. This sample has roughly 180,000 clones, with more than 80% found just once. The specimen sequenced was PBMCs. Receptors were obtained from a male donor in good health and CMV-seronegative.

The rearrangement uses TRBV4-1 and TRBJ2-7; 16 nucleotides agree with TRBD2. In germline, CDR1 is MGHRA, CDR2 YSYEKL. CDR3 length: 18 amino acids. V shed 4 bases, J shed 5 bases, and the junction held 11 bases outside the gene matches. The DNA of the CDR3 is TGCGCCAGCAGCCGGGCGGGACTAGCGGGAGGGCCTTCCAACGAGCAGTACTTC. This encodes CASSRAGLAGGPSNEQYF.

This clone appeared a single time. V gene TRBV14 combines with J gene TRBJ2-2; 8 nucleotides agree with TRBD1. The length of the CDR3 is 16 residues. CDR1 and CDR2 from the germline V gene are SGHDN and FVKESK. J lost 5 bases, V lost 1 base, and 6 bases had no gene match. As DNA, the CDR3 is TGTGCCAGCAGCCAAGGGACAGGGCGGTGGACCGGGGAGCTGTTTTTT. Translating gives CASSQGTGRWTGELFF.

This sequence joins TRBV5-6 and TRBJ2-1; 8 positions agree with TRBD1. Germline V gene sequence: CDR1 SGHDT, CDR2 YYEEEE. The CDR3 sequence is 13 residues long. The V segment lost 4 bases and the J segment 10 bases; nucleotides outside the gene matches: 7. The CDR3 reads CASSGGRDREQFF. The CDR3 DNA is TGTGCCAGCAGCGGGGGCCGGGACAGGGAGCAGTTCTTC.

The chain links TRBV7-2 to TRBJ2-3; possibly TRBD2 for D (6 bases). V was clipped by 3 bases and J by 2 bases, with 12 bases between them. From germline, CDR1 is SGHTA and CDR2 FQGNSA. The CDR3 has 15 residues. The CDR3 sequence is CASSFPGVNTDTQYF. CDR3 nucleotides: TGTGCCAGCAGCTTCCCGGGAGTTAACACAGATACGCAGTATTTT.

This chain joins TRBV5-4 and TRBJ2-7; D remains ambiguous. The CDR3 has 13 amino acids. V was pared by 0 bases and J by 2 bases, with 6 bases between. From germline, CDR1 is SGHNT and CDR2 YYREEE (reference sequence). DNA for the CDR3: TGTGCCAGCAGCTTGGATCCGGCCTACGAGCAGTACTTC. Translating gives CASSLDPAYEQYF.

The V call is TRBV7-2, the J call TRBJ2-3; 13 positions agree with TRBD2. This CDR3 is built from 17 residues. Trimming at V came to 2 bases and at J to 0 bases, leaving 2 bases not matched to a gene. CDR1 is SGHTA, CDR2 FQGNSA, per germline. CDR3 sequence reads: CASSLTSGGASTDTQYF. For the CDR3, the DNA is TGTGCCAGCAGCTTAACTAGCGGGGGGGCTAGCACAGATACGCAGTATTTT.

The V gene is TRBV7-9, the J gene TRBJ2-2, with TRBD2 as a possible D gene (6 bases). The CDR3 loop spans 17 amino acids. Germline assignment: CDR1 SEHNR and CDR2 FQNEAQ (reference sequence). Trimming stripped 1 base from V and 0 bases from J, with 12 bases between. CDR3 sequence: CASSLGPAGPNTGELFF. The CDR3 bases are TGTGCCAGCAGCTTAGGCCCAGCGGGCCCGAACACCGGGGAGCTGTTTTTT.

This clone has just a few counts. The chain uses TRBV27 and TRBJ1-4, with unresolved D. Germline assignment: CDR1 MNHEY and CDR2 SMNVEV (reference sequence). Deletions cut 2 bases from V and 2 bases from J, with 9 bases between. This CDR3 region has 15 residues. CDR3 DNA: TGTGCCAGCAGTTTAGGAGTGTCCACTAATGAAAAACTGTTTTTT. Its translation is CASSLGVSTNEKLFF. The full variable domain, in which reference TRBV27 and TRBJ1-4 provide the parts outside the CDR3, is EAQVTQNPRYLITVTGKKLTVTCSQNMNHEYMSWYRQDPGLGLRQIYYSMNVEVTDKGDVPEGYKVSRKEKRNFPLILESPSPNQTSLYFCASSLGVSTNEKLFFGSGTQLSVL.

This chain uses TRBV9 with TRBJ2-1; 12 bases match TRBD2. CDR1 and CDR2 from the germline V gene are SGDLS and YYNGEE. This CDR3 spans 14 amino acids. Trimming cost V 4 bases and J 10 bases; bases outside gene matches: 6. Here the CDR3 reads CASSPELAGGEQFF. CDR3 DNA sequence: TGTGCCAGCAGCCCTGAGCTAGCGGGAGGGGAGCAGTTCTTC.

The genes are TRBV7-8 and TRBJ2-5; 8 bases are shared with TRBD1. The CDR3 consists of 15 residues. With V trimmed by 6 bases and J by 2 bases, 8 bases remained unmatched. Per the germline V gene, CDR1 is SGHVS and CDR2 is FQNEAQ. CDR3 nucleotides: TGTGCCAGCAGTCGGGACAGGATTAGACAAGAGACCCAGTACTTC. It is translated as CASSRDRIRQETQYF.

V usage is TRBV29-1 and J usage is TRBJ2-1; the D gene is possibly TRBD2 (6 bases). Germline CDR1 and CDR2: SQVTM and ANQGSEA. Trimming cost V 2 bases and J 7 bases, with 12 bases left between them. CDR3 size: 13 residues. The CDR3 sequence: CSVEISSGNEQFF. The CDR3 DNA is TGCAGCGTTGAAATATCCAGCGGGAATGAGCAGTTCTTC.

V is TRBV27 and J is TRBJ2-7, with a weak D call TRBD2 (6 bases). Per germline, CDR1 MNHEY and CDR2 SMNVEV (reference sequence). The CDR3 consists of 15 residues. Trimming left V 2 bases short and J 3 bases short, with 14 bases between. The CDR3 loop is CASSLTASAYYEQYF. In DNA form, the CDR3 reads TGTGCCAGCAGTTTAACGGCTAGCGCCTACTACGAGCAGTACTTC.

The V gene is TRBV5-4, the J gene TRBJ2-2; 9 bases align to TRBD2. Germline CDR1 is SGHNT and CDR2 is YYREEE (reference sequence). With V trimmed by 0 bases and J by 4 bases, 10 bases remained unmatched. The CDR3 sequence is 18 residues long. In nucleotides, the CDR3 is TGTGCCAGCAGCTTGGTAGTGCTAGCGGGATTTATCACCGGGGAGCTGTTTTTT. It yields the protein CASSLVVLAGFITGELFF.

This chain uses TRBV29-1 with TRBJ2-7; 7 bases agree with TRBD2. This CDR3 is 12 amino acids long. In germline, CDR1 is SQVTM, CDR2 ANQGSEA. J lost 3 bases, V lost 4 bases, and 3 bases had no gene match. The CDR3 spells CSVGGGGYEQYF. For the CDR3, the DNA is TGCAGCGTTGGTGGCGGGGGCTACGAGCAGTACTTC.

The V call is TRBV2, the J call TRBJ2-5; 10 nucleotides agree with TRBD2. After removal of 3 bases from V and 0 bases from J, the junction contained 7 bases not matched to a gene. Germline V gene sequence: CDR1 SNHLY, CDR2 FYNNEI. The CDR3 sequence is 17 residues long. CDR3 residues: CASSDPSGGGYQETQYF. In DNA, the CDR3 is TGTGCCAGCAGTGATCCTAGCGGGGGAGGGTACCAAGAGACCCAGTACTTC.

This clone occurred a few times. The V and J genes are TRBV5-6 and TRBJ1-2; D possibly corresponds to TRBD1 (5 bases). The length of the CDR3 is 13 residues. Germline V lookup: CDR1 SGHDT, CDR2 YYEEEE. Trimming pared 5 bases from V and 7 bases from J, leaving 15 bases between. CDR3 in amino acids: CASSVRASRGYTF. CDR3 bases: TGTGCCAGCAGTGTCAGGGCCAGCCGTGGCTACACCTTC.

This chain joins TRBV2 and TRBJ2-5; 7 nucleotides agree with TRBD1. CDR1 SNHLY and CDR2 FYNNEI come from the germline V gene. After removal of 2 bases from V and 5 bases from J, the junction contained 8 bases not matched to a gene. The CDR3 contains 15 residues. The CDR3 coding sequence is TGTGCCAGCAGTGAAAGTCAGGGGGTGATCGAGACCCAGTACTTC. Translation gives CASSESQGVIETQYF.

The rearrangement joins TRBV5-4 to TRBJ2-1; 8 bases match TRBD1. Losses at the gene ends were 4 bases for V and 4 bases for J; bases not matched to a gene: 7. Per the germline V gene, CDR1 is SGHNT and CDR2 is YYREEE (reference sequence). There are 15 residues in the CDR3. CDR3 DNA sequence: TGTGCCAGCAGCAGGACCGGGACAGGTTACAATGAGCAGTTCTTC. Protein product: CASSRTGTGYNEQFF.

The J gene is TRBJ1-1, the V gene TRBV27, with D possibly TRBD1 on 5 matching bases. The CDR3 has 13 residues. Germline assignment: CDR1 MNHEY and CDR2 SMNVEV (reference sequence). V was cut by 6 bases and J by 10 bases, with 18 bases left in between. CDR3 coding DNA: TGTGCCAGCAGGGTCGGGGCGGCGGGGGGAGCTTTCTTT. Translation: CASRVGAAGGAFF.

The chain employs TRBV5-1 and TRBJ1-6; D is possibly TRBD1 (6 bases). V shed 0 bases and J shed 8 bases, with 12 bases lying between them. The CDR3 is made up of 15 amino acids. Germline V gene sequence: CDR1 SGHRS, CDR2 YFSETQ. DNA of the CDR3: TGCGCCAGCAGCTTGGACGGGGGGCGCGATTCACCCCTCCACTTT. Translated: CASSLDGGRDSPLHF.